One and the same sample provided the 24 T cell receptor beta chains below, sequenced in a study of T cells expressing NK-cell markers. Reanalyzing the 5' RACE reads, TCRdb keeps one entry per CDR3 protein, without DNA. The sample is made up of 550,000 to 600,000 distinct CDR3 sequences, and the top ten hold around 3.3% of it. The sample taken for sequencing was blood T cells: a sorted CD56 or NKG2C T cell subset, CD4+ or CD8+ T cells, or bulk PBMC T cells (not recorded which). All receptors derive from a man between 18 and 29 years old in good health.

The V gene is TRBV5-1, the J gene TRBJ2-7; TCRdb names TRBD2, which stays unverified in the absence of DNA. The length of the CDR3 is 16 residues. Germline V lookup: CDR1 SGHRS, CDR2 YFSETQ. The CDR3 sequence: CASSFLAGDKGSEQYF.

V and J are TRBV9 and TRBJ1-1. In germline, CDR1 is SGDLS, CDR2 YYNGEE. The CDR3 is 13 residues long. CDR3 sequence: CASSVGPSYEPFF.

The chain uses TRBV3-1 and TRBJ2-7; TCRdb indicates TRBD2, and absent DNA this call remains unverified. Germline V lookup: CDR1 LGHDT, CDR2 YNNKEL (reference sequence). The CDR3 length is 14 residues. The CDR3 region is CASSQTSRDAEQYF.

V gene TRBV20-1 combines with J gene TRBJ1-2; TCRdb's D call, TRBD1, is unchecked because there is no DNA. Looked up from germline, CDR1 is DFQATT and CDR2 is SNEGSKA (reference sequence). There are 13 residues in the CDR3. CDR3 sequence: CSARGQGALGYTF.

CDR3 protein: CASSSIPGQSSGNTIYF. V and J are TRBV7-9 and TRBJ1-3; TCRdb gives TRBD1 as the D gene, but with no DNA this cannot be confirmed. The CDR3 runs 17 residues. Germline values: CDR1 SEHNR, CDR2 FQNEAQ (reference sequence).

The CDR3 protein is CASSLGPGQRNTEAFF. This chain uses TRBV7-9 with TRBJ1-1; the TRBD1 assignment by TCRdb is unverifiable without DNA. This CDR3 comprises 16 residues. The germline V gene has CDR1 SEHNR and CDR2 FQNEAQ (reference sequence).

The V gene is TRBV12-3 or TRBV12-4, the J gene TRBJ2-2; TCRdb gives TRBD2 as the D gene, but with no DNA this cannot be confirmed. The CDR3 runs to 16 residues. CDR3 protein: CASRLGLAGQAGELFF.

The V and J genes are TRBV30 and TRBJ2-1; the TCRdb call, TRBD1, lacks DNA for checking. This CDR3 region has 13 residues. The germline CDR1 and CDR2 sequences are GTSNPN and SVGIG (reference sequence). The CDR3 region is CAWTRQLSHEQFF.

This chain uses TRBV5-1 with TRBJ1-1. Germline V gene sequence: CDR1 SGHRS, CDR2 YFSETQ. The CDR3 is made up of 16 amino acids. The CDR3 here is CASSLEAGRVVTEAFF.

V is TRBV7-9 and J is TRBJ2-1; the D call from TCRdb, TRBD1, cannot be confirmed without DNA. This CDR3 is built from 13 residues. Germline V lookup: CDR1 SEHNR, CDR2 FQNEAQ (reference sequence). The CDR3 loop reads CASSLADPEEQFF.

The rearrangement joins TRBV9 to TRBJ2-1. From germline, CDR1 is SGDLS and CDR2 YYNGEE. The length of the CDR3 is 12 residues. This chain's CDR3 is CASSLSTNEQFF.

The gene calls are TRBV7-8 and TRBJ2-1. CDR3 length: 12 residues. CDR1 is SGHVS and CDR2 is FQNEAQ in the germline V gene. CDR3 residues: CASFLAGVEQFF. Full variable domain (missing parts from reference TRBV7-8 and TRBJ2-1): GAGVSQSPRYKVAKRGQDVALRCDPISGHVSLFWYQQALGQGPEFLTYFQNEAQLDKSGLPSDRFFAERPEGSVSTLKIQRTQQEDSAVYLCASFLAGVEQFFGPGTRLTVL.

The chain joins TRBV28 to TRBJ2-3. This CDR3 has 16 amino acids. CDR1 and CDR2 from the germline V gene are MDHEN and SYDVKM. CDR3 protein: CASSPDREFSTDTQYF.

The chain has TRBV5-1 and TRBJ1-1; TCRdb gives TRBD1 as the D gene, but with no DNA this cannot be confirmed. This CDR3 is built from 15 residues. Germline CDR1 SGHRS, CDR2 YFSETQ. CDR3 region: CASSLVVTGQRPAFF.

V usage is TRBV5-4 and J usage is TRBJ1-1; TCRdb's D gene call, TRBD1, goes unchecked for lack of DNA. CDR3 length: 13 amino acids. The germline gives CDR1 SGHNT, CDR2 YYREEE (reference sequence). The CDR3 region is CASSLGGFGVAFF.

The chain is built from TRBV7-8 and TRBJ2-3; TCRdb lists TRBD1, though no DNA is available to test this call. Germline V gene sequence: CDR1 SGHVS, CDR2 FQNEAQ. This CDR3 region has 14 residues. CDR3 sequence reads: CASSFPGVTDTQYF. Based on the CDR3 plus reference TRBV7-8 and TRBJ2-3, the full variable domain is GAGVSQSPRYKVAKRGQDVALRCDPISGHVSLFWYQQALGQGPEFLTYFQNEAQLDKSGLPSDRFFAERPEGSVSTLKIQRTQQEDSAVYLCASSFPGVTDTQYFGPGTRLTVL.

J is TRBJ2-7 and V is TRBV20-1. Germline values: CDR1 DFQATT, CDR2 SNEGSKA (reference sequence). The CDR3 is 13 amino acids. CDR3 sequence reads: CSALRGLLYEQYF.

V and J are TRBV11-2 and TRBJ2-1; TCRdb's assignment of TRBD2 cannot be checked, as there is no DNA. CDR1 is SGHAT and CDR2 is FQNNGV in the germline V gene. This CDR3 is 19 amino acids long. Here the CDR3 reads CASSLVGLAVTSSYNEQFF.

V and J are TRBV28 and TRBJ2-3; the TCRdb call, TRBD2, lacks DNA for checking. This CDR3 has 18 amino acids. From germline, CDR1 is MDHEN and CDR2 SYDVKM. The CDR3 sequence: CASSSSLAGFSAPDTQYF.

V is TRBV7-9 and J is TRBJ2-7; TCRdb lists TRBD1, though no DNA is available to test this call. The CDR3 loop spans 15 amino acids. In germline, CDR1 is SEHNR, CDR2 FQNEAQ (reference sequence). The CDR3 sequence is CASSLVTGTHYEQYF.

The chain has TRBV29-1 and TRBJ2-3; TCRdb gives TRBD2 as the D gene, but with no DNA this cannot be confirmed. The CDR3 runs to 16 residues. The V gene's germline CDR1 is SQVTM and CDR2 ANQGSEA. CDR3 residues: CSVATPLAGAADTQYF.

The chain recombines TRBV12-3 or TRBV12-4 with TRBJ2-3. This CDR3 is 18 amino acids long. CDR3 protein: CASSLSLQPSRNTDTQYF.

Here the CDR3 reads CASSVGLANIYNEQFF. The chain employs TRBV12-3 or TRBV12-4 and TRBJ2-1; TCRdb names TRBD2, which stays unverified in the absence of DNA. The CDR3 has 16 residues.

The chain has TRBV12-3 or TRBV12-4 and TRBJ2-1; TCRdb proposes TRBD2, but this gene call is untestable without DNA. The CDR3 is 16 residues long. This CDR3 is CASIRGSGLAGGPLFF.